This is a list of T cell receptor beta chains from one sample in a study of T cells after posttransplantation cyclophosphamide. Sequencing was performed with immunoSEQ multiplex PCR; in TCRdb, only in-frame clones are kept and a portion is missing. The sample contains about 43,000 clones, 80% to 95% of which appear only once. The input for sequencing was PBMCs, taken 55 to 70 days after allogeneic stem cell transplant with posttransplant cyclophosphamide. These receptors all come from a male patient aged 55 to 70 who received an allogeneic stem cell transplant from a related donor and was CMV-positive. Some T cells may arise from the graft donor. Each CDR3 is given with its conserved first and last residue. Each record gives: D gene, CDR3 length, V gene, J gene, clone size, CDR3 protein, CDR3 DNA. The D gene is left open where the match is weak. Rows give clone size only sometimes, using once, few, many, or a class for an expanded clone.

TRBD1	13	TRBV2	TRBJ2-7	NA	CASSFEQGPEQYF	TGTGCCAGCAGTTTTGAACAGGGGCCCGAGCAGTACTTC
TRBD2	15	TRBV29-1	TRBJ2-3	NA	CSVETSGSSTDTQYF	TGCAGCGTTGAGACTAGCGGGTCTAGCACAGATACGCAGTATTTT
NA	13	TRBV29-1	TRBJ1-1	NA	CSVDGGKNTEAFF	TGCAGCGTTGATGGGGGGAAGAACACTGAAGCTTTCTTT
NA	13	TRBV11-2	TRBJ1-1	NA	CASSLERNTEAFF	TGTGCCAGCAGCTTGGAGCGGAACACTGAAGCTTTCTTT
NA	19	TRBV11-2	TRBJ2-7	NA	CASSSLGGGASGLSYEQYF	TGTGCCAGCAGCTCCCTAGGGGGCGGGGCTAGCGGGCTTTCCTACGAGCAGTACTTC
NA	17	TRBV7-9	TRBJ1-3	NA	CASSLGSFQTAGNTIYF	TGTGCCAGCAGCTTAGGTTCATTTCAGACAGCCGGAAACACCATATATTTT
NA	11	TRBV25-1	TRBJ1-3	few	CASSESTGFYF	TGTGCCAGCAGTGAATCTACAGGGTTCTATTTT
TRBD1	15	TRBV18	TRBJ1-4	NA	CASSPTKGAREKLFF	TGTGCCAGCTCACCAACGAAGGGGGCTAGGGAAAAACTGTTTTTT
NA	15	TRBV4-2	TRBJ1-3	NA	CASSHRTVSGNTIYF	TGTGCCAGCAGCCACAGGACAGTCTCTGGAAACACCATATATTTT
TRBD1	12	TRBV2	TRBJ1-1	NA	CASSLDRGEAFF	TGTGCCAGCTCCCTCGACAGGGGTGAAGCTTTCTTT
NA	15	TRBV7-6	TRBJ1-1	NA	CASSSRRGGHTEAFF	TGTGCCAGCAGCTCAAGGCGGGGAGGGCATACTGAAGCTTTCTTT
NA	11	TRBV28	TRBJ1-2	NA	CASSFLYGYTF	TGTGCCAGCAGTTTCCTTTATGGCTACACCTTC
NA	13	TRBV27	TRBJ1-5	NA	CASSLSRNQPQHF	TGTGCCAGCAGTTTATCCAGAAATCAGCCCCAGCATTTT
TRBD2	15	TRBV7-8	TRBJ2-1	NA	CASSPTRLAGNEQFF	TGTGCCAGCAGCCCTACAAGACTAGCGGGCAATGAGCAGTTCTTC
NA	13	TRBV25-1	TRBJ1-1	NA	CASRDIMNTEAFF	TGTGCCAGCAGGGACATCATGAACACTGAAGCTTTCTTT
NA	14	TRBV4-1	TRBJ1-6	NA	CASSQRQSNSPLHF	TGCGCCAGCAGCCAGCGGCAGTCTAATTCACCCCTCCACTTT
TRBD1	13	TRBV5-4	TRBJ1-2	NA	CASTLTGGDGYTF	TGTGCCAGTACCTTGACAGGGGGAGATGGCTACACCTTC
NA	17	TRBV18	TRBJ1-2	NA	CASSPNTQQVAGYGYTF	TGTGCCAGCTCACCGAACACCCAACAGGTGGCCGGCTATGGCTACACCTTC
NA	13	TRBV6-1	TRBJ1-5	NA	CASSGQSNQPQHF	TGTGCCAGCAGCGGACAAAGCAATCAGCCCCAGCATTTT
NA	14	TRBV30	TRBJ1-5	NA	CAWNTGMSRQPQHF	TGTGCCTGGAATACAGGGATGTCTCGACAGCCCCAGCATTTT
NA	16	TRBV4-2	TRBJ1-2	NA	CASGRWEGKSNYGYTF	TGTGCCAGCGGCCGGTGGGAGGGGAAGTCCAACTATGGCTACACCTTC
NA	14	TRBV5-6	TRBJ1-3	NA	CASSLDPLGNTIYF	TGTGCCAGCAGCTTGGATCCGTTGGGAAACACCATATATTTT
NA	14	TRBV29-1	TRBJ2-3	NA	CSAARGLVADTQYF	TGCAGCGCCGCGCGGGGGCTAGTCGCAGATACGCAGTATTTT
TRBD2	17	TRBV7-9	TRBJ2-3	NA	CASRWASGGLGADTQYF	TGTGCCAGCAGATGGGCTAGCGGGGGGCTTGGGGCAGATACGCAGTATTTT
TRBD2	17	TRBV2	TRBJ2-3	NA	CASRRLAGVSSTDTQYF	TGTGCCAGCAGGAGACTAGCGGGGGTTAGCAGCACAGATACGCAGTATTTT
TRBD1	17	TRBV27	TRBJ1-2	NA	CASSLIPPGTGPYGYTF	TGTGCCAGCAGTTTAATCCCTCCCGGGACAGGTCCCTATGGCTACACCTTC
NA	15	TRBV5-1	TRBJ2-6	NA	CASSQTGAGANVLTF	TGCGCCAGCAGCCAGACAGGAGCTGGGGCCAACGTCCTGACTTTC
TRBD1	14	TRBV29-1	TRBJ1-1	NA	CSVQWPGQGVEAFF	TGCAGCGTTCAGTGGCCGGGACAGGGAGTTGAAGCTTTCTTT
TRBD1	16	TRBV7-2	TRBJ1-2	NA	CASSRSVDRFSYGYTF	TGTGCCAGCAGCCGCTCCGTGGACAGGTTCTCCTATGGCTACACCTTC
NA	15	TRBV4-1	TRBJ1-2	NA	CASSQGPLQGYGYTF	TGCGCCAGCAGCCAAGGGCCCCTGCAGGGCTATGGCTACACCTTC
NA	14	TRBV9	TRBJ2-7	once	CASSVLPLAHEQYF	TGTGCCAGCAGCGTACTTCCGCTAGCGCACGAGCAGTACTTC